The clone carrying this T cell receptor (beta chain) was counted a few times. An expansion of CD8+CD57+ cells by flow cytometry had been shown in patients chosen for sequencing. TCR beta VDJ and CDR3 were profiled, and genomic DNA was the template. MiXCR, applied by TCRdb to the reads, yields one record per CDR3 protein. The data contain approximately 190,000 distinct CDR3 sequences, roughly half of them singletons. This sample is part of a study of CD8+CD57+ T cells in acquired aplastic anemia. V lost 4 bases to trimming and J lost 6 bases, with 10 bases between them. The CDR3 covers 14 residues. CDR1 is SNHLY and CDR2 is FYNNEI in the germline V gene.

The clonotype originates from a human donor with aplastic anemia. Specimen: sorted CD4+, CD8+, or CD8+CD57+ T cells (not recorded which) from PBMCs. The chain recombines TRBV2 with TRBJ1-6; D not resolved. The CDR3 spells CASSAHGSNSPLHF. CDR3 coding DNA: TGTGCCAGCAGTGCTCACGGGAGTAATTCACCCCTCCACTTT.